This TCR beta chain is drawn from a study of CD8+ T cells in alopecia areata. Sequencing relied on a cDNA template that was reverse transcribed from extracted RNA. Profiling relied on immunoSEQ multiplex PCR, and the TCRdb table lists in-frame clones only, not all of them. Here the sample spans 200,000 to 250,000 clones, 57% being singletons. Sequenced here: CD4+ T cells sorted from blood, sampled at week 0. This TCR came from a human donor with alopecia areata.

The CDR3 region has the DNA TGTGCCACCAGACTAGCGGGAGTTACAAAAGAGACCCAGTACTTC. This codes for CATRLAGVTKETQYF. This chain joins TRBV15 and TRBJ2-5; 11 bases match TRBD2. The V gene end was trimmed by 6 bases and the J gene end by 3 bases; junction bases not matched to a gene: 6. CDR1 is LNHNV and CDR2 is YYDKDF in the germline V gene (reference sequence). The CDR3 contains 15 residues.